This paragraph covers one T cell receptor (beta chain) sequence. No antigen is known for it. Notes on the study in general: Tumor Treg TCRs overlapped most with tumor naive CD4+ cells. In terms of TCR gene usage, tumor memory CD4+ T cells clustered together with blood and lymph node memory CD4+ cells, as well as with lymph node naive CD4+ cells. Larger-cohort validation covered only one TCR beta V-J rearrangement.

After constant-region reverse-primer amplification, full-length variable regions underwent semi-nested PCR with Nested Universal Primer A. TCRdb re-derived calls from the 5' RACE reads in MiXCR, one entry per CDR3 protein. The table lists about 43,000 distinct CDR3 sequences, less than 30% of them singletons, with roughly 3.5% in the top ten. Sequences were obtained from memory CD4+ T cells sorted from a lymph node. The subset here: memory CD4+ T cells, CD4+CD45RO+CD25-. The receptor was derived from a female donor with breast cancer.

The CDR3 nucleotides read TGCGCCAGCAGCCAAGAATTCGTGGGACCCGGTGCGGGTGAAACCTACGAGCAGTACTTC. Translation: CASSQEFVGPGAGETYEQYF. The chain is built from TRBV4-3 and TRBJ2-7, with D perhaps TRBD1 or TRBD2 (5 bases each). The length of the CDR3 is 20 residues. The V gene's germline CDR1 is LGHNA and CDR2 YSLEER. The V end was cut by 0 bases, the J end by 2 bases, with 26 bases between.